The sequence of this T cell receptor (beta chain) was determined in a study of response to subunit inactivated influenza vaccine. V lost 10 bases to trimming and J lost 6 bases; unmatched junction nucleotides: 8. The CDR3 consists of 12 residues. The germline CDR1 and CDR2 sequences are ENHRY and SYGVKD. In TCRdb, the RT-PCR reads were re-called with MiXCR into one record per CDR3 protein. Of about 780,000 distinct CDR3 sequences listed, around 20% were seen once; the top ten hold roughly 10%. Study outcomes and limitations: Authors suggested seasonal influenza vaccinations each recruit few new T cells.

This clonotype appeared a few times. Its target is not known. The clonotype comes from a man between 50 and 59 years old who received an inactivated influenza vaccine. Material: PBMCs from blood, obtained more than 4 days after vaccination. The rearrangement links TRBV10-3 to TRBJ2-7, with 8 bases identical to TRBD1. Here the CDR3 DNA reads TGTGCCACGGACACACAGGGGGGCGAGCAGTACTTC. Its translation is CATDTQGGEQYF.